The table lists the clone carrying this T cell receptor beta chain with many counts. The data originate from a study of T cells in Graves' hyperthyroidism and ophthalmopathy. Trimming removed 1 base at V and 3 bases at J, with 16 bases between. CDR1 is SNHLY and CDR2 is FYNNEI in the germline V gene. There are 16 residues in the CDR3. Authors of the study amplified TCR beta CDR3 regions from RNA transcripts. Using the HTBI primer set, a first-round RT-PCR was run on the TCR CDR3. A single record per CDR3 protein comes from TCRdb applying MiXCR to the multiplex PCR reads. The table lists a few hundred thousand distinct CDR3 sequences, 16% of them singletons.

Sequencing was performed on blood. The clonotype originates from a woman aged 40 to 49 with Graves' ophthalmopathy. J is TRBJ2-7 and V is TRBV2; perhaps TRBD2 as D (5 bases). Here the CDR3 DNA reads TGTGCCAGCAGTGAAGGACGGGGAGACTTCGACTACGAGCAGTACTTC. It specifies CASSEGRGDFDYEQYF.